The text below deals with one T cell receptor (beta chain). This record comes from a study of T cell changes during pregnancy in multiple sclerosis. Per germline, CDR1 SGHTA and CDR2 FQGTGA. This CDR3 comprises 16 residues. V was trimmed by 0 bases and J by 2 bases, leaving 11 bases between them. The table came from immunoSEQ multiplex PCR; TCRdb's copy has only in-frame clones and leaves some out. This sample has over 35,000 clones, with 90% to 95% found just once. The V and J genes are TRBV7-3 and TRBJ2-1; tentative D call: TRBD2 (5 bases). This clonotype was sampled from a female donor with multiple sclerosis, enrolled in a pregnancy study. The source was CD8+ T cells from peripheral blood mononuclear cells, collected in the third trimester of pregnancy. The DNA of the CDR3 is TGTGCCAGCAGCTTAACACCTTGGGAGCCCTACAATGAGCAGTTCTTC. Translation gives CASSLTPWEPYNEQFF.